These 17 T cell receptor beta chains share one sample of origin, sequenced in a study of beta chain features in type 1 diabetes. The authors reverse transcribed all of the isolated RNA, so sequencing captured expressed TCRB transcripts. Clones were read by immunoSEQ multiplex PCR, and TCRdb kept only the in-frame ones, dropping some. Of about 370,000 clones in the sample, approximately 15% were seen once. Sample: naive CD4+ T cells from blood. The receptors were gathered from a woman younger than 35 in good health.

The rearrangement uses TRBV9 and TRBJ2-3, with no clear D. This CDR3 is built from 13 residues. Per the germline V gene, CDR1 is SGDLS and CDR2 is YYNGEE. Trimming took 0 bases from V and 6 from J, leaving 8 bases between them. The CDR3 nucleotides are TGTGCCAGCAGCGTAGATCGTCCGGATACGCAGTATTTT. Translation gives CASSVDRPDTQYF.

The chain uses TRBV28 and TRBJ2-7, with D possibly being TRBD1 (5 bases). CDR1 and CDR2 (germline): MDHEN, SYDVKM. V lost 8 bases to trimming and J lost 3 bases, with 17 bases between them. The CDR3 has 14 amino acids. The CDR3 DNA follows: TGTGCCAGCGTCGTTAATGCAGGGATCTACGAGCAGTACTTC. This codes for CASVVNAGIYEQYF.

This chain joins TRBV29-1 and TRBJ1-1; D call uncertain. Germline V gives CDR1 SQVTM, CDR2 ANQGSEA. The CDR3 loop spans 16 amino acids. Trimming shortened V by 5 bases and J by 1 base, and 20 bases separated the two germline ends. CDR3 bases: TGCAGCGTTACACTTCAACCGGTAGCGTCGAACACTGAAGCTTTCTTT. Amino acids: CSVTLQPVASNTEAFF. Supplemented by reference TRBV29-1 and TRBJ1-1, the full variable domain reads SAVISQKPSRDICQRGTSLTIQCQVDSQVTMMFWYRQQPGQSLTLIATANQGSEATYESGFVIDKFPISRPNLTFSTLTVSNMSPEDSSIYLCSVTLQPVASNTEAFFGQGTRLTVV.

This clone has a handful of counts. The chain joins TRBV11-2 to TRBJ1-1, with 7 bases identical to TRBD1. J was trimmed by 3 bases and V by 2 bases; bases with no gene match: 0. The CDR3 totals 13 residues. Germline V gene data show CDR1 as SGHAT and CDR2 as FQNNGV. The CDR3 region is CASSLQGDTEAFF. The DNA for the CDR3 is TGTGCCAGCAGCTTACAGGGGGACACTGAAGCTTTCTTT.

This clone was counted between two and nine times. This chain joins TRBV29-1 and TRBJ2-1; a weak D match, TRBD2 (6 bases). The CDR3 totals 12 residues. Germline V gene lookup returns CDR1 SQVTM and CDR2 ANQGSEA. V was pared by 2 bases and J by 10 bases, with 12 bases between. DNA for the CDR3: TGCAGCGTTGAACAGGGACTTAGGGAGCAGTTCTTC. Translating gives CSVEQGLREQFF.

This chain uses TRBV28 with TRBJ2-7; 9 bases map to TRBD2. The germline V gene encodes CDR1 MDHEN and CDR2 SYDVKM. The CDR3 is made up of 15 amino acids. After removal of 3 bases from V and 3 bases from J, the junction contained 6 bases not matched to a gene. The CDR3 DNA reads TGTGCCAGCAGTTTTCGCCCTAGCGGGGACTACGAGCAGTACTTC. It codes for CASSFRPSGDYEQYF. The variable domain in full, with the rest retrieved from reference TRBV28 and TRBJ2-7, is DVKVTQSSRYLVKRTGEKVFLECVQDMDHENMFWYRQDPGLGLRLIYFSYDVKMKEKGDIPEGYSVSREKKERFSLILESASTNQTSMYLCASSFRPSGDYEQYFGPGTRLTVT.

The sample holds a few counts of this clone. The genes are TRBV23-1 and TRBJ2-1, with D maybe TRBD2 (6 bases). TRBV23-1 is known as an ORF, though its function is uncertain. This CDR3 is 15 amino acids long. V was cut by 2 bases and J by 0 bases, with 8 bases left in between. The CDR3 is CASSQAGSSYNEQFF. CDR3 DNA sequence: TGCGCCAGCAGTCAAGCGGGAAGCTCCTACAATGAGCAGTTCTTC.

This clone was observed a few times. This chain links TRBV15 with TRBJ2-7, with 11 bases aligning to TRBD2. The germline gives CDR1 LNHNV, CDR2 YYDKDF (reference sequence). The CDR3 contains 12 residues. The junction had 1 base not matched to a gene; V was cut back by 9 bases and J by 3 bases. The DNA of the CDR3 is TGTGCCACTGGACTAGCGGGCTACGAGCAGTACTTC. Its translation: CATGLAGYEQYF.

This chain links TRBV30 with TRBJ1-2; D perhaps matches TRBD1 (6 bases). There are 13 residues in the CDR3. Looked up from germline, CDR1 is GTSNPN and CDR2 is SVGIG (reference sequence). With 7 bases removed from V and 3 bases from J, the gap between germline ends came to 15 bases. In nucleotides, the CDR3 is TGTGCCTTAAGGAACAGGGCCCACTATGGCTACACCTTC. Amino acid sequence: CALRNRAHYGYTF.

The rearrangement uses TRBV5-6 and TRBJ1-2, with 7 bases lining up with TRBD1. The J segment lost 1 base and the V segment lost 1 base, leaving 7 bases of the junction unmatched. This CDR3 is built from 16 residues. Germline V gene data show CDR1 as SGHDT and CDR2 as YYEEEE. CDR3 sequence reads: CASSLYGQGDNYGYTF. CDR3 sequence (DNA): TGTGCCAGCAGCTTGTACGGCCAGGGGGATAACTATGGCTACACCTTC.

The chain joins TRBV28 to TRBJ2-5; possibly TRBD1 for D (5 bases). V lost 7 bases to trimming and J lost 4 bases, with 16 bases between them. The CDR3 is 14 amino acids. Germline CDR1 MDHEN, CDR2 SYDVKM. The CDR3 here is CASTPVWQGETQYF. CDR3 nucleotide sequence: TGTGCCAGCACTCCCGTCTGGCAGGGAGAGACCCAGTACTTC.

This clone was seen a handful of times. The chain couples TRBV29-1 to TRBJ1-2; D gene ambiguous. Trimming took off 4 bases at V and 4 bases at J, with 13 bases between the two ends. CDR1 is SQVTM, CDR2 ANQGSEA, per germline. The CDR3 loop spans 13 amino acids. CDR3 loop: CSVAPQSFYGYTF. CDR3 nucleotide sequence: TGCAGCGTTGCCCCACAGAGTTTCTATGGCTACACCTTC.

The table lists this clone with a few counts. The chain carries TRBV28 and TRBJ2-7, with D unclear. CDR3 length equals 12 residues. The germline gives CDR1 MDHEN, CDR2 SYDVKM. V shed 4 bases and J shed 4 bases, with 8 bases lying between them. The CDR3 spells CASSSRLYEQYF. CDR3 DNA: TGTGCCAGCAGTTCCAGGTTGTACGAGCAGTACTTC. Full variable domain (missing parts from reference TRBV28 and TRBJ2-7): DVKVTQSSRYLVKRTGEKVFLECVQDMDHENMFWYRQDPGLGLRLIYFSYDVKMKEKGDIPEGYSVSREKKERFSLILESASTNQTSMYLCASSSRLYEQYFGPGTRLTVT.

This sequence joins TRBV18 and TRBJ2-7, with TRBD2 matching over 10 bases. The junction had 12 bases not matched to a gene; V was cut back by 3 bases and J by 4 bases. This CDR3 contains 17 residues. Germline values: CDR1 KGHSH, CDR2 LQKENI. For the CDR3, the DNA is TGTGCCAGCTCACCCCTCCCGGGGAGCGGGAGGGAATACGAGCAGTACTTC. This sequence encodes CASSPLPGSGREYEQYF.

This clone appeared a few times. The chain carries TRBV7-3 and TRBJ2-7, with 10 positions matching TRBD1. CDR1 is SGHTA and CDR2 is FQGTGA in the germline V gene. CDR3 length: 14 residues. The V gene end was trimmed by 4 bases and the J gene end by 6 bases; junction bases not matched to a gene: 6. The CDR3 is CASSSSGTGAEQYF. In DNA, the CDR3 is TGTGCCAGCAGCTCATCCGGGACAGGGGCCGAGCAGTACTTC.

The V and J genes are TRBV7-2 and TRBJ2-1; 10 nucleotides line up with TRBD2. The V gene end was trimmed by 7 bases and the J gene end by 3 bases; junction bases not matched to a gene: 6. Germline assignment: CDR1 SGHTA and CDR2 FQGNSA. This CDR3 comprises 15 residues. The CDR3 bases are TGTGCCAGCACCCTGGCTAGCGGGAGCTACAATGAGCAGTTCTTC. Protein product: CASTLASGSYNEQFF.

This clone occurred a few times. The chain has TRBV30 and TRBJ2-3; weak D call: TRBD2 (6 bases). The CDR3 is 13 amino acids. V lost 3 bases to trimming and J lost 2 bases, with 9 bases between them. Germline CDR1 and CDR2: GTSNPN and SVGIG (reference sequence). For the CDR3, the DNA is TGTGCCTGGAGCGGGAGCACCACAGATACGCAGTATTTT. Protein product: CAWSGSTTDTQYF.